The rows below give T cell receptor beta chains drawn from one sample of a study of T-cell reconstitution after alpha-beta-depleted transplantation in children. TCRdb independently ran MiXCR on the PCR reads; one entry per CDR3 protein. The table lists over 85,000 distinct CDR3 sequences, 9% to 12% of them singletons. Specimen: PBMCs from the stem cell graft donor, collected from the stem cell graft. These receptors were taken from a human donor who donated a stem cell graft to a child with acute lymphoblastic leukemia. The CDR3 runs from the conserved cysteine through the conserved F or W. A D gene is named only where the DNA matches it firmly. Size is omitted from some rows. Given values are once, few, many or a class for expanded clones.

>many|TRBJ1-1|TRBD1|TRBV27
CASSIKTGDAEAFF
TGTGCCAGCAGTATTAAAACAGGGGATGCTGAAGCTTTCTTT
>many|TRBJ2-4|-|TRBV3-1
CASSPSYPGPDIQYF
TGTGCCAGCAGCCCGTCTTACCCGGGACCTGACATTCAGTACTTC
>few|TRBJ2-3|-|TRBV5-1
CASSLESVVADTQYF
TGCGCCAGCAGCTTGGAGTCTGTGGTGGCAGATACGCAGTATTTT
>many|TRBJ1-1|-|TRBV20-1
CSARALGGRPPGSFF
TGCAGTGCTAGGGCTTTGGGGGGGCGGCCTCCCGGGTCTTTCTTT
>many|TRBJ2-5|TRBD1|TRBV5-1
CASSLGGQGQETQYF
TGCGCCAGCAGCTTGGGTGGACAGGGACAAGAGACCCAGTACTTC
>many|TRBJ2-6|-|TRBV6-2/TRBV6-3
CASRPGGPGANVLTF
TGTGCCAGCAGACCCGGGGGTCCTGGGGCCAACGTCCTGACTTTC
>many|TRBJ2-6|-|TRBV4-3
CASSQEGSGTGANVLTF
TGCGCCAGCAGCCAAGAGGGTTCAGGGACTGGGGCCAACGTCCTGACTTTC
>-|TRBJ1-1|-|TRBV6-1
CASSEREVGGAFF
TGTGCCAGCAGTGAAAGGGAAGTGGGGGGAGCTTTCTTT
>many|TRBJ2-7|-|TRBV7-2
CASSPSSPYLSYEQYF
TGTGCCAGCAGCCCGTCAAGCCCATATCTCTCCTACGAGCAGTACTTC
>many|TRBJ2-7|-|TRBV20-1
CSASGDSYEQYF
TGCAGTGCTAGCGGGGATTCCTACGAGCAGTACTTC
>many|TRBJ2-3|TRBD2|TRBV4-3
CASSQDLGLAGTDTQYF
TGCGCCAGCAGCCAAGATTTGGGACTAGCGGGGACAGATACGCAGTATTTT
>many|TRBJ1-2|TRBD1|TRBV7-2
CASSSGDRGDYGYTF
TGTGCCAGCAGCTCAGGGGACAGGGGGGACTATGGCTACACCTTC
>-|TRBJ2-7|-|TRBV30
CAWSVDSSYEQYF
TGTGCCTGGAGTGTAGACAGTTCCTACGAGCAGTACTTC
>many|TRBJ1-2|TRBD1|TRBV29-1
CSIEGQTTDYGYTF
TGCAGCATTGAGGGACAGACGACGGACTATGGCTACACCTTC
>many|TRBJ2-4|-|TRBV28
CASLTLAKNIQYF
TGTGCCAGCCTGACATTGGCCAAAAACATTCAGTACTTC
>many|TRBJ2-7|-|TRBV15
CATSRGRALTGYQQYF
TGTGCCACCAGCAGAGGACGAGCTCTGACGGGCTACCAGCAGTACTTC
>few|TRBJ2-3|-|TRBV4-3
CASSPFRGMDTQYF
TGCGCCAGCAGCCCTTTCCGGGGCATGGATACGCAGTATTTT
>many|TRBJ2-7|-|TRBV20-1
CSASRDLYEQYF
TGCAGCGCTTCCCGGGATCTATACGAGCAGTACTTC
>many|TRBJ1-2|-|TRBV29-1
CSVEGREVYGYTF
TGCAGCGTTGAAGGGCGGGAAGTCTATGGCTACACCTTC